The clone carrying this TCR beta chain came up a few times. Its antigen is not identified. After removal of 3 bases from V and 5 bases from J, the junction contained 2 bases not matched to a gene. CDR3 length: 14 residues. The germline CDR1 and CDR2 sequences are LNHDA and SQIVND (reference sequence). PCR primers comprised 60 Vbeta and 13 Jbeta primers. Original processing methods: In a later analysis, about 9.9 million of 65 million to 90 million unique beta chains occurred in at least two donors. The table came from immunoSEQ multiplex PCR; TCRdb's copy has only in-frame clones and leaves some out. The V and J calls and the clone size are those of that table, but D and trimming were determined from the DNA. The sample lists around 150,000 clones; about 74% were seen once. The sample originates from a study of cytomegalovirus exposure and HLA in healthy donors. Study-level background: Earlier, 100 million to 120 million unique TCR beta sequences were recovered from about 200 million T cells by an analysis. The Caucasian-associated ancestry cluster contained more than 75% of the 398 genotyped donors. Study-level findings and limits: Of the V segments, some could not be distinguished, including TRBV6-2 and TRBV6-3, and were excluded.

The sequence came from a woman aged 50 to 65 in good health and CMV-seronegative. The chain couples TRBV19 to TRBJ1-5; TRBD1 agrees at 9 bases. The sample taken for sequencing was PBMCs. CDR3 bases: TGTGCCAGTAGTATCCGGGACAGGGATCAGCCCCAGCATTTT. Translation gives CASSIRDRDQPQHF.